This passage covers 27 T cell receptor beta chains from one sample sequenced in a study of control samples from healthy donors and cancer patients. Clones were sequenced by immunoSEQ multiplex PCR, and TCRdb holds only the in-frame ones, with some missing. Here the sample spans 110,000 to 150,000 clones, under 90% being singletons. The sequenced material came from blood. The receptors derive from a man aged 25 to 40 in good health.

The chain employs TRBV11-3 and TRBJ2-7; D unresolved. The CDR3 loop spans 15 amino acids. V shed 3 bases and J shed 1 base, with 13 bases lying between them. Germline V gene sequence: CDR1 SGHNT, CDR2 YENEEA. CDR3 DNA sequence: TGTGCCAGCAGCTTTCCTCCGGTGGGGTCCTACGAGCAGTACTTC. Its translation is CASSFPPVGSYEQYF.

This clone was counted between two and nine times. V gene TRBV27 combines with J gene TRBJ2-5; D remains unclear. Germline lookup yields CDR1 MNHEY and CDR2 SMNVEV (reference sequence). With 6 bases removed from V and 2 bases from J, the gap between germline ends came to 10 bases. CDR3 length equals 13 residues. DNA of the CDR3: TGTGCCAGCAGCAGAGAACCACAAGAGACCCAGTACTTC. This codes for CASSREPQETQYF.

This clone was counted once. The chain has TRBV18 and TRBJ2-7; no clear D. Germline-derived CDR1 and CDR2 are KGHSH and LQKENI. This CDR3 has 14 amino acids. V was cut by 1 base and J by 6 bases, with 13 bases left in between. The CDR3 reads CASSPLELGTEQYF. The CDR3 region has the DNA TGTGCCAGCTCACCACTCGAGTTAGGTACCGAGCAGTACTTC.

The chain employs TRBV11-2 and TRBJ1-4; D is unresolved. Germline lookup yields CDR1 SGHAT and CDR2 FQNNGV. With 1 base removed from V and 5 bases from J, the gap between germline ends came to 17 bases. CDR3 length: 17 residues. CDR3: CASSLVEDPGGNEKLFF. CDR3 bases: TGTGCCAGCAGCTTAGTGGAGGATCCCGGTGGGAATGAAAAACTGTTTTTT.

The chain recombines TRBV6-5 with TRBJ2-3, with D tentatively TRBD1 (6 bases). Trimming took off 6 bases at V and 3 bases at J, with 13 bases between the two ends. Germline CDR1 MNHEY, CDR2 SVGAGI. CDR3 length: 14 residues. The CDR3 DNA reads as TGTGCCAGCAGGCGGACAGCATCAACAGATACGCAGTATTTT. Its protein product is CASRRTASTDTQYF.

As concerns this clone: The sample holds other DNA sequences that translate to the same CDR3. The chain has TRBV27 and TRBJ1-5; D not resolved. V was clipped by 3 bases and J by 4 bases, with 7 bases between them. The CDR3 has 13 amino acids. CDR1 is MNHEY and CDR2 is SMNVEV in the germline V gene (reference sequence). CDR3 in DNA: TGTGCCAGCAGTTTTGGCCAGAATCAGCCCCAGCATTTT. Residues: CASSFGQNQPQHF.

The genes are TRBV9 and TRBJ1-6, with TRBD1 matching over 10 bases. This CDR3 has 15 residues. Germline V gene lookup returns CDR1 SGDLS and CDR2 YYNGEE. Unmatched junction bases numbered 3, after V lost 2 bases and J lost 7 bases. CDR3 region: CASSVAGQGNSPLHF. The CDR3 bases are TGTGCCAGCAGCGTTGCGGGACAGGGGAATTCACCCCTCCACTTT.

CDR3 in DNA: TGTGCCAGCAGCACCCGACAGGGACCCCAAGAGACCCAGTACTTC. This translates into CASSTRQGPQETQYF. The chain carries TRBV11-2 and TRBJ2-5; 7 positions match TRBD1. V trimming: 5 bases; J trimming: 1 base; junction bases outside the gene matches: 7. The CDR3 length is 15 residues. Germline V CDR1 and CDR2: SGHAT, FQNNGV.

V and J are TRBV3-1 (or the pseudogene TRBV3-2) and TRBJ1-2, with 7 bases matching TRBD1. Germline loops: CDR1 LGHDT, CDR2 YNNKEL (reference sequence). CDR3 size: 16 residues. The V gene end was trimmed by 5 bases and the J gene end by 8 bases; junction bases not matched to a gene: 17. The CDR3 sequence: CASSSRTGRVAYGYTF. The CDR3 bases are TGTGCCAGCAGCTCTAGGACAGGCCGGGTTGCCTACGGCTACACCTTC.

The chain uses TRBV7-3 and TRBJ1-1, with D unresolved. This CDR3 region has 14 residues. V lost 4 bases, J lost 4 bases, and 13 bases lay in between. Per germline, CDR1 SGHTA and CDR2 FQGTGA. In DNA, the CDR3 is TGTGCCAGCAGCTCGCGGCCCTCGGTCACTGAAGCTTTCTTT. Protein product: CASSSRPSVTEAFF.

This chain uses TRBV7-6 with TRBJ2-7; no clear D. The V gene lost 5 bases and the J gene lost 4 bases, with 6 bases spanning the gap. This CDR3 is 11 amino acids long. CDR1 SGHVS and CDR2 FNYEAQ come from the germline V gene. CDR3 amino acids: CASSRGYEQYF. The CDR3 DNA is TGTGCCAGCAGCCGTGGGTACGAGCAGTACTTC. Variable domain in full (rest from reference TRBV7-6 and TRBJ2-7): GAGVSQSPRYKVTKRGQDVALRCDPISGHVSLYWYRQALGQGPEFLTYFNYEAQQDKSGLPNDRFSAERPEGSISTLTIQRTEQRDSAMYRCASSRGYEQYFGPGTRLTVT.

This clone was detected only once. Other DNA sequences in the same sample also yield this CDR3. V and J are TRBV5-6 and TRBJ1-1, with D uncertain. This CDR3 spans 13 amino acids. Germline V CDR1 and CDR2: SGHDT, YYEEEE. Deletions cut 3 bases from V and 1 base from J, with 7 bases between. The chain's CDR3 is CASSYTRNTEAFF. The DNA of the CDR3 is TGTGCCAGCAGCTATACAAGGAACACTGAAGCTTTCTTT.

A note on this clone: In the same sample, other DNA sequences code for this CDR3. The chain carries TRBV18 and TRBJ2-2; D gene ambiguous. V was trimmed by 0 bases and J by 1 base, leaving 3 bases between them. The CDR3 consists of 14 residues. Germline CDR1 reads KGHSH; CDR2 reads LQKENI. CDR3 sequence reads: CASSPPGNTGELFF. CDR3 sequence (DNA): TGTGCCAGCTCACCACCAGGGAACACCGGGGAGCTGTTTTTT.

This chain uses TRBV4-1 with TRBJ1-4; 8 bases are shared with TRBD1. The germline CDR1 and CDR2 sequences are MGHRA and YSYEKL. The CDR3 spans 14 residues. The ends lost 5 bases at V and 5 bases at J; junction bases unmatched: 4. The CDR3 spells CASSSRDRNEKLFF. The CDR3 region has the DNA TGCGCCAGCAGCTCTCGGGACAGGAATGAAAAACTGTTTTTT.

CDR3 sequence (DNA): TGTGCCAGCACGGGATTCGCGGGGAGCTCCTACAATGAGCAGTTCTTC. Its protein is CASTGFAGSSYNEQFF. The rearrangement joins TRBV7-8 to TRBJ2-1; possible D gene TRBD2, 6 bases. The CDR3 extends over 16 amino acids. The V end lost 7 bases, the J end lost 0 bases, and 16 bases lay between the germline ends. In germline, CDR1 is SGHVS, CDR2 FQNEAQ.

This clone has a single count. V is TRBV6-6 and J is TRBJ2-5; 7 positions match TRBD2. The V gene end was trimmed by 5 bases and the J gene end by 1 base; junction bases not matched to a gene: 7. This CDR3 comprises 15 residues. Germline V CDR1 and CDR2: MNHNY, SVGAGI (reference sequence). The CDR3 reads CASSSAGVGQETQYF. DNA of the CDR3: TGTGCCAGCAGTAGCGCGGGGGTGGGCCAAGAGACCCAGTACTTC.

The chain links TRBV4-3 to TRBJ1-1; no clear D gene. The CDR3 length is 15 residues. From germline, CDR1 is LGHNA and CDR2 YSLEER. The germline V and J ends were trimmed by 3 bases and 4 bases, with 15 bases remaining between them. The CDR3 DNA follows: TGCGCCAGCAGCCAGGGCGGGTATGATGGCACTGAAGCTTTCTTT. Amino acids: CASSQGGYDGTEAFF.

The chain uses TRBV12-3 or TRBV12-4 and TRBJ2-7; D ambiguous. V was clipped by 5 bases and J by 4 bases, with 12 bases between them. The CDR3 is made up of 13 amino acids. CDR3 DNA: TGTGCCAGCAGTCTCACATCCAGGTACGAGCAGTACTTC. It is translated as CASSLTSRYEQYF.

The CDR3 reads CASSQVGLPSGGAFRTGELFF. CDR3 DNA sequence: TGCGCCAGCAGCCAAGTCGGACTCCCTAGCGGGGGGGCCTTTCGAACCGGGGAGCTGTTTTTT. The genes are TRBV4-3 and TRBJ2-2; 12 positions agree with TRBD2. V shed 1 base and J 5 bases; nucleotides not matched to a gene: 17. This CDR3 has 21 residues. Germline V gene lookup returns CDR1 LGHNA and CDR2 YSLEER.

The rearrangement links TRBV11-3 to TRBJ2-7; the D is unclear. V lost 4 bases to trimming and J lost 2 bases, with 12 bases between them. CDR3 length: 14 residues. From germline, CDR1 is SGHNT and CDR2 YENEEA. CDR3 amino acids: CASSYPAVPYEQYF. The DNA for the CDR3 is TGTGCCAGCAGCTACCCGGCGGTCCCCTACGAGCAGTACTTC.

The table lists this clone with a few counts. The chain combines TRBV7-9 with TRBJ2-7; 7 nucleotides agree with TRBD2. CDR3 length: 16 amino acids. Germline CDR1 SEHNR, CDR2 FQNEAQ (reference sequence). J gave up 0 bases and V 5 bases, and 10 bases lay outside the gene matches. CDR3 nucleotide sequence: TGTGCCAGCAGCCGTAGCTTCGGGACTACCTCCTACGAGCAGTACTTC. Amino acid sequence: CASSRSFGTTSYEQYF.

In this sample, this clone turned up once. V and J are TRBV6-5 and TRBJ1-2, with D hard to call. The CDR3 is made up of 13 amino acids. Germline V gene lookup returns CDR1 MNHEY and CDR2 SVGAGI. Between the trimmed V and J ends, which lost 0 bases and 2 bases, there was a span of 4 bases. The CDR3 coding sequence is TGTGCCAGCAGTTACTCAGGGAACTATGGCTACACCTTC. This sequence encodes CASSYSGNYGYTF.

The chain joins TRBV5-1 to TRBJ1-1; TRBD1 aligns across 7 bases. This CDR3 has 13 residues. Trimming cost V 4 bases and J 3 bases; bases outside gene matches: 3. CDR1 and CDR2 from the germline V gene are SGHRS and YFSETQ. The CDR3 protein is CASSNDRDTEAFF. For the CDR3, the DNA is TGCGCCAGCAGCAACGACAGGGACACTGAAGCTTTCTTT.

About this clone: An end of the junction differs from the germline gene, which may be a read error. The chain links TRBV6-2 or TRBV6-3 to TRBJ2-2, with D perhaps being TRBD1 or TRBD2 (5 bases each). Germline CDR1 reads MNHEY; CDR2 reads SVGEGT. The CDR3 runs 17 residues. The CDR3 DNA reads TGTGCCAGCAGTTACTCTAGGGGTCGTCGTAAACACCGGGGAGCTGTTTTT. As protein: CASSYSRGRRKHRGAVF.

The count of this clone is one. The rearrangement joins TRBV19 to TRBJ2-2; 7 nucleotides match TRBD1. The J segment lost 1 base and the V segment lost 11 bases, leaving 7 bases of the junction unmatched. Per the germline V gene, CDR1 is LNHDA and CDR2 is SQIVND (reference sequence). This CDR3 has 14 amino acids. The CDR3 DNA is TGTGCCTCCTGCCGGGACAGGAACACCGGGGAGCTGTTTTTT. Amino acids: CASCRDRNTGELFF.

This clone was picked up one time. The chain has TRBV19 and TRBJ1-6, with no clear D. The CDR3 has 15 amino acids. Trimming took 1 base from V and 2 from J, leaving 6 bases between them. Per germline, CDR1 LNHDA and CDR2 SQIVND (reference sequence). The CDR3 loop reads CASSIAEAYNSPLHF. The CDR3 coding sequence is TGTGCCAGTAGTATAGCGGAGGCCTATAATTCACCCCTCCACTTT.

This clone showed up just a few times. V gene TRBV6-5 combines with J gene TRBJ1-5; D gene ambiguous. Germline V gene data show CDR1 as MNHEY and CDR2 as SVGAGI. This CDR3 comprises 15 residues. V was clipped by 10 bases and J by 0 bases, with 16 bases between them. For the CDR3, the DNA is TGTGCCACCCTCGTATCGGCGGATAGCAATCAGCCCCAGCATTTT. This gives the protein CATLVSADSNQPQHF.